The T cell receptor beta chain under discussion was sequenced for a study of blood T cells in healthy people across ages. Deletions cut 6 bases from V and 5 bases from J, with 17 bases between. The length of the CDR3 is 15 residues. The use of a sample-barcoded 5' primer and a J-beta primer mix characterized a second PCR of roughly 6 to 11 cycles. TCRdb analysed the 5' RACE reads with MiXCR anew, one entry per CDR3 protein. The profile shows approximately 360,000 distinct CDR3 sequences, about half of them singletons. The sample was blood. The genes are TRBV12-3 or TRBV12-4 and TRBJ2-1; D unclear. This sequence originates from a man in his fifties or sixties in good health. This CDR3 is CASRPRTVRNNEQFF. For the CDR3, the DNA is TGTGCCAGCAGACCAAGGACCGTTAGAAACAATGAGCAGTTCTTC.